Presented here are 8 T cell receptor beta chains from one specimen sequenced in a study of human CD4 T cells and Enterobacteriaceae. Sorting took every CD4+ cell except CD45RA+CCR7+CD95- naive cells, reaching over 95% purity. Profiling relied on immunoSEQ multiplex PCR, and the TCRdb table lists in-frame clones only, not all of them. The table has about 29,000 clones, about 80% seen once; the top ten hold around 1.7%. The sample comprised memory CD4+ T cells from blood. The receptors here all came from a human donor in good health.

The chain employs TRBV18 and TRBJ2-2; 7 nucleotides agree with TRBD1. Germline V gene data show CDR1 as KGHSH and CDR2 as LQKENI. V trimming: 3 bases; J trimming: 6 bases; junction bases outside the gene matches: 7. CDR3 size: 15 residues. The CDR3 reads CASSPMTGTPGELFF. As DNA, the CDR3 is TGTGCCAGCTCACCTATGACAGGGACCCCCGGGGAGCTGTTTTTT.

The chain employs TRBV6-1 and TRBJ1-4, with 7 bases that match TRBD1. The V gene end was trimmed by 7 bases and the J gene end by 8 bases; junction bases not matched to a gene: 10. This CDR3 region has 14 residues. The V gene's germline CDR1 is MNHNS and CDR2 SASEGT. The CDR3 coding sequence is TGTGCCAGCATGAGGCCAGGGGGTGACGAAAAACTGTTTTTT. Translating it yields CASMRPGGDEKLFF.

The CDR3 sequence: CASSEQGDSYNEQFF. As DNA, the CDR3 is TGTGCCAGCAGCGAACAGGGTGATTCCTACAATGAGCAGTTCTTC. V gene TRBV9 combines with J gene TRBJ2-1; a weak D match, TRBD1 (6 bases). The CDR3 is 15 amino acids. CDR1 and CDR2 (germline): SGDLS, YYNGEE. V lost 3 bases and J lost 1, with 11 bases in between. The whole variable domain, remainder taken from reference TRBV9 and TRBJ2-1, is DSGVTQTPKHLITATGQRVTLRCSPRSGDLSVYWYQQSLDQGLQFLIQYYNGEERAKGNILERFSAQQFPDLHSELNLSSLELGDSALYFCASSEQGDSYNEQFFGPGTRLTVL.

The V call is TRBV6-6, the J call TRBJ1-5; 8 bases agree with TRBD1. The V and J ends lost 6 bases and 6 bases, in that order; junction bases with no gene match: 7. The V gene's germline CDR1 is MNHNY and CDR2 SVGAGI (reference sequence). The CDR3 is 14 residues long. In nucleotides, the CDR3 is TGTGCCAGCAGCGCGGACAGGGATCGTCAGCCCCAGCATTTT. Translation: CASSADRDRQPQHF.

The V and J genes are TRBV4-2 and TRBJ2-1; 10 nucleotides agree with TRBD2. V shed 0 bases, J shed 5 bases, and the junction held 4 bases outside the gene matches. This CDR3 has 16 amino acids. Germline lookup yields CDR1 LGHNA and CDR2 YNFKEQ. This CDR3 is CASSQDPSGSNNEQFF. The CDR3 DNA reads TGTGCCAGCAGCCAAGATCCTAGCGGGAGCAACAATGAGCAGTTCTTC.

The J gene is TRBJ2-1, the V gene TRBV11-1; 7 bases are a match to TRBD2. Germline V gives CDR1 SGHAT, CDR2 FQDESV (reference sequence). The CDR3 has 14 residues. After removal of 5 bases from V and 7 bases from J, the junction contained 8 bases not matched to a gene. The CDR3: CASSLGRSRNEQFF. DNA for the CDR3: TGTGCCAGCAGCCTCGGGAGGAGTAGAAATGAGCAGTTCTTC.

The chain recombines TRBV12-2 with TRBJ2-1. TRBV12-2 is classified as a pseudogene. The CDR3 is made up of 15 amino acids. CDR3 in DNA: TGTGCAAGTCCCCAGGGGGGGACTAACTACAATGAGCAGTTCTTC. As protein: CASPQGGTNYNEQFF.

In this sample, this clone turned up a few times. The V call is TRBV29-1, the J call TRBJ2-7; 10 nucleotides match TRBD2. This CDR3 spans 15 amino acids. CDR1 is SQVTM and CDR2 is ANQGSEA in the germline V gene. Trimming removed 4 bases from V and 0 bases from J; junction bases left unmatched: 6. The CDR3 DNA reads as TGCAGCGTTGCCGGGACTAGCGCCAGCTCCTACGAGCAGTACTTC. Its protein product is CSVAGTSASSYEQYF.